This T cell receptor beta chain was sequenced in a study of blood T cells in healthy people across ages. Sample donors were healthy Caucasian individuals that came from Russia, aged roughly 6 to 90. This CDR3 contains 12 residues. The V gene's germline CDR1 is DFQATT and CDR2 SNEGSKA (reference sequence). It was with a sample-barcoded 5' primer and a J-beta primer mix that a second PCR of roughly 6 to 12 cycles was run. TCRdb reprocessed the 5' RACE reads via MiXCR and lists one record per CDR3 protein. The data show 1.5 million to 1.9 million distinct CDR3 sequences, with about 45% seen just once and about 4.1% held by the top ten. Study-level points and caveats: With unsorted PBMCs, a conclusive comparison of naive versus antigen-experienced cells was not possible.

Worth noting for this clonotype: Its cognate antigen is unknown.

The chain couples TRBV20-1 to TRBJ2-5; tentative D call: TRBD2 (5 bases). The sequence was collected from a woman between 18 and 29 years old in good health. The specimen sequenced was blood. CDR3 DNA: TGCAGCCAGCTTAACCCGGGGGAGACCCAGTACTTC. Translating gives CSQLNPGETQYF.